Sequencing of this TCR beta chain was carried out in a study of blood T cell repertoires in COVID-19. Measured with immunoSEQ multiplex PCR; TCRdb has only the in-frame clones, and not every one. The repertoire holds fewer than 250,000 clones, with about 80% as singletons. The TCR comes from a man in his sixties who had recovered from COVID-19. The sequenced sample consisted of PBMCs or T cells enriched from blood (not recorded which).

Here the CDR3 reads CASSFVQGPAFF. In DNA form, the CDR3 reads TGTGCCAGCAGCTTTGTCCAGGGCCCAGCTTTCTTT. V is TRBV7-9 and J is TRBJ1-1; D possibly corresponds to TRBD1 (5 bases). Germline lookup yields CDR1 SEHNR and CDR2 FQNEAQ (reference sequence). The V end was cut by 3 bases, the J end by 10 bases, with 12 bases between. The CDR3 is 12 amino acids.